This T cell receptor (beta chain) was recorded in a study of T cells after yellow fever vaccination. TCRdb analysed the 5' RACE reads with MiXCR anew, one entry per CDR3 protein. The sample consists of approximately 160,000 distinct CDR3 sequences, 5.5% to 7.5% of them appearing once. There are 10 residues in the CDR3. Germline V gene lookup returns CDR1 DFQATT and CDR2 SNEGSKA (reference sequence). V gave up 6 bases and J gave up 10 bases, with 13 bases separating them. For this clonotype: Antigen: not known.

Overall study results and limits: Reappearance after the booster was seen for most primary-vaccination clones, at 95% to 96% CD4 and 70% to 90% CD8. The secondary response peaked faster, at day 5 versus 15, but was weaker.

This chain connects TRBV20-1 to TRBJ2-7; no reliable D call. This TCR was sampled from a man aged 18-30 years who received the YFV17D yellow fever vaccine. Source: CD4+ T cells sorted from PBMCs, taken on the day of the first yellow fever vaccination. The CDR3 is CSAADVGQYF. DNA of the CDR3: TGCAGTGCGGCGGACGTCGGACAGTACTTC.